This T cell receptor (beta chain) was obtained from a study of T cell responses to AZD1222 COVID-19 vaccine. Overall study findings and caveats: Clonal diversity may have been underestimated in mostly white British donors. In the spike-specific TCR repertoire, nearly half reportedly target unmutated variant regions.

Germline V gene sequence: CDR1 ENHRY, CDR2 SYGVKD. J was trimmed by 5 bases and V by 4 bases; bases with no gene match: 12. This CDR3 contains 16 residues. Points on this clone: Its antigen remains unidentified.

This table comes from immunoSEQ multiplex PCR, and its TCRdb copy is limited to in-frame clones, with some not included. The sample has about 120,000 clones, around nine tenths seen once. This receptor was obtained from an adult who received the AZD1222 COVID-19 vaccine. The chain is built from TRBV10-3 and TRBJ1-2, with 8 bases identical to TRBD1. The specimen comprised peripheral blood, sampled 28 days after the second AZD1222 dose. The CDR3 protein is CAISVTDRGEIYGYTF. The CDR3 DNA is TGTGCCATCAGTGTAACTGACAGGGGTGAGATTTATGGCTACACCTTC.